Listed here are 28 T cell receptor beta chains from one sample, sequenced in a study of monozygotic twins with inflammatory bowel disease. TCRdb processed the 5' RACE reads again and assigns one entry to each CDR3 protein, with no DNA. The table counts 350,000 to 550,000 distinct CDR3 sequences; roughly 2.3% lies in the top ten. Sequenced material: blood. These receptors all stem from a human donor with ulcerative colitis or Crohn's disease, or a healthy co-twin of an affected twin (not recorded which).

This sequence joins TRBV12-3 or TRBV12-4 and TRBJ1-5; TCRdb's D call of TRBD1 is untestable without DNA. The CDR3 has 16 amino acids. CDR3 sequence: CASSLRDGGTSQPQHF.

The chain carries TRBV12-3 or TRBV12-4 and TRBJ1-2; TCRdb reports TRBD1, a call that lacks DNA to check it against. This CDR3 has 16 residues. CDR3 protein: CASSLRVGQVDPGYTF.

This sequence joins TRBV7-2 and TRBJ2-7; TCRdb gives TRBD2 as the D gene, but with no DNA this cannot be confirmed. CDR1 and CDR2 from the germline V gene are SGHTA and FQGNSA. The CDR3 sequence is 14 residues long. The CDR3 sequence: CASKGLAGPYEQYF.

This chain links TRBV5-1 with TRBJ2-1; TCRdb proposes TRBD2, but this gene call is untestable without DNA. Germline V gene sequence: CDR1 SGHRS, CDR2 YFSETQ. The CDR3 length is 16 residues. CDR3 region: CASSLVGHYSYNEQFF.

The chain couples TRBV4-2 to TRBJ1-4. This CDR3 has 16 amino acids. Germline V CDR1 and CDR2: LGHNA, YNFKEQ. Here the CDR3 reads CASSQQGGGSREKLFF.

The chain joins TRBV29-1 to TRBJ2-7; TCRdb returns TRBD1, unconfirmable since there is no DNA. The length of the CDR3 is 16 residues. Germline V gene data show CDR1 as SQVTM and CDR2 as ANQGSEA. The CDR3 sequence is CSATGGVGTEIYEQYF.

CDR3 residues: CASSLQGPVLDYGYTF. The V gene is TRBV7-2, the J gene TRBJ1-2; TCRdb selects TRBD1, and the lack of DNA leaves this call unchecked. CDR1 and CDR2 from the germline V gene are SGHTA and FQGNSA. This CDR3 is built from 16 residues.

The CDR3 spells CASSIGDTVNQPQHF. The rearrangement joins TRBV19 to TRBJ1-5; TCRdb names TRBD1, which stays unverified in the absence of DNA. Germline V gene lookup returns CDR1 LNHDA and CDR2 SQIVND (reference sequence). The CDR3 spans 15 residues.

The rearrangement uses TRBV15 and TRBJ2-3; the TRBD2 assignment by TCRdb is unverifiable without DNA. Germline V gives CDR1 LNHNV, CDR2 YYDKDF (reference sequence). This CDR3 has 16 amino acids. This CDR3 is CATSLGSGIRTDTQYF.

The genes are TRBV7-2 and TRBJ2-3; TCRdb's D call of TRBD2 is untestable without DNA. Per germline, CDR1 SGHTA and CDR2 FQGNSA. The CDR3 length is 15 residues. The CDR3 loop is CASSPTGTETDTQYF.

CDR3 amino acids: CSASVSDLGGYTF. V is TRBV20-1 and J is TRBJ1-2. The CDR3 has 13 amino acids. Germline CDR1 reads DFQATT; CDR2 reads SNEGSKA (reference sequence).

The chain recombines TRBV6-5 with TRBJ2-1; the TCRdb call, TRBD2, lacks DNA for checking. This CDR3 has 16 residues. The germline CDR1 and CDR2 sequences are MNHEY and SVGAGI. CDR3 amino acids: CASSYSIASGRVEQFF.

The gene calls are TRBV11-2 and TRBJ1-4; TCRdb's D gene call, TRBD1, goes unchecked for lack of DNA. The germline V gene has CDR1 SGHAT and CDR2 FQNNGV. This CDR3 is 19 amino acids long. CDR3 region: CASSPLMTGGVRTNEKLFF.

The chain couples TRBV5-1 to TRBJ2-5; there is no DNA to check the TCRdb D call of TRBD1. This CDR3 region has 15 residues. Germline CDR1 reads SGHRS; CDR2 reads YFSETQ. This CDR3 reads CASTRGPGGQETQYF.

This sequence joins TRBV7-9 and TRBJ2-5. Germline V gives CDR1 SEHNR, CDR2 FQNEAQ (reference sequence). This CDR3 has 15 amino acids. The CDR3 here is CASSLGPELQETQYF.

This rearrangement joins TRBV30 to TRBJ2-2; absent DNA, TCRdb's TRBD1 call cannot be checked. Germline V CDR1 and CDR2: GTSNPN, SVGIG (reference sequence). This CDR3 has 15 residues. The CDR3 here is CAWSLRGPLDGELFF.

The chain has TRBV27 and TRBJ2-2. The CDR3 is 13 residues long. CDR1 and CDR2 from the germline V gene are MNHEY and SMNVEV (reference sequence). The CDR3 protein is CASRSTNTGELFF.

The chain is built from TRBV7-2 and TRBJ1-5. Germline-derived CDR1 and CDR2 are SGHTA and FQGNSA. This CDR3 spans 15 amino acids. CDR3 amino acids: CASSLGNVGNQPQHF.

The chain links TRBV2 to TRBJ2-3. CDR3 length: 15 amino acids. CDR1 and CDR2 (germline): SNHLY, FYNNEI. The chain's CDR3 is CASRYQRKDVDTQYF. The full variable domain, completed using reference TRBV2 and TRBJ2-3, is EPEVTQTPSHQVTQMGQEVILRCVPISNHLYFYWYRQILGQKVEFLVSFYNNEISEKSEIFDDQFSVERPDGSNFTLKIRSTKLEDSAMYFCASRYQRKDVDTQYFGPGTRLTVL.

This chain links TRBV6-2 or TRBV6-3 with TRBJ1-1; checking the TCRdb D call of TRBD1 is not possible without DNA. The CDR3 is 12 amino acids. Germline CDR1 is MNHEY and CDR2 is SVGEGT. CDR3 sequence: CASRRQGAEAFF.

This chain uses TRBV18 with TRBJ2-4; as DNA is missing, the TRBD1 call by TCRdb cannot be tested. This CDR3 has 17 amino acids. The germline CDR1 and CDR2 sequences are KGHSH and LQKENI. The CDR3 reads CASSPAGQGGSKNIQYF.

The chain uses TRBV7-9 and TRBJ2-1; TCRdb outputs TRBD2, but without DNA this stays unchecked. This CDR3 is 13 amino acids long. Germline loops: CDR1 SEHNR, CDR2 FQNEAQ (reference sequence). CDR3 loop: CASSLVGPIQQFF.

CDR3 loop: CASSFGTTREKLFF. This chain connects TRBV5-4 to TRBJ1-4. CDR3 length: 14 amino acids. The germline V gene encodes CDR1 SGHNT and CDR2 YYREEE (reference sequence).

The chain joins TRBV29-1 to TRBJ1-4. In germline, CDR1 is SQVTM, CDR2 ANQGSEA. This CDR3 is built from 12 residues. The CDR3 spells CSVEDGDEKLFF.

The V and J genes are TRBV11-3 and TRBJ2-3; TCRdb indicates TRBD1, and absent DNA this call remains unverified. Per the germline V gene, CDR1 is SGHNT and CDR2 is YENEEA. The CDR3 consists of 15 residues. The CDR3 protein is CASSQQGDFTGTQYF.

The V call is TRBV7-6, the J call TRBJ1-5. The CDR3 covers 14 residues. CDR1 is SGHVS and CDR2 is FNYEAQ in the germline V gene. The CDR3 spells CASSLLGSNQPQHF.

This chain joins TRBV7-9 and TRBJ2-5; with no DNA, the TCRdb D assignment of TRBD2 cannot be verified. Germline loops: CDR1 SEHNR, CDR2 FQNEAQ (reference sequence). The CDR3 loop spans 16 amino acids. The CDR3 region is CASSLSYEGVQETQYF.

The chain links TRBV7-2 to TRBJ1-6. Germline V gene sequence: CDR1 SGHTA, CDR2 FQGNSA. The CDR3 is 15 amino acids. This CDR3 is CASSLTGPYNSPLHF.